This T cell receptor beta chain was captured in a study of vaccination and CD4 T cells after COVID-19. The time point denotes: late sampling 161 to 241 days after vaccination in a few convalescent patients. Specified treatment: roughly 11-day PBMC culture with coronavirus spike peptide pools or control peptides (ViraFEST assay). CDR3 size: 18 residues. The V gene end was trimmed by 0 bases and the J gene end by 7 bases; junction bases not matched to a gene: 16. In germline, CDR1 is DFQATT, CDR2 SNEGSKA (reference sequence). In the case of this clonotype: As yet, its antigen is unknown.

Sequenced with the Oncomine TCR Beta short-read assay was DNA taken from cultured CD4+ T cells. Via MiXCR, TCRdb re-called the PCR reads, giving one row per CDR3 protein. The sample records 20,000 to 25,000 distinct CDR3 sequences, about 30% being singletons. The sequence was obtained from a human donor who had recovered from COVID-19. Sequenced material: CD4+ T cells from blood, cultured in vitro, taken about 7 months after SARS-CoV-2 vaccination. V gene TRBV20-1 combines with J gene TRBJ2-3; 10 bases fit TRBD2. DNA for the CDR3: TGCAGTGCTAGAGATTTAAGGCTAGCGGGGGAGGGGGGAAATACGCAGTATTTT. Protein sequence: CSARDLRLAGEGGNTQYF.